The T cell receptor (beta chain) described here comes from a study of blood T cell repertoires in COVID-19. This clone showed up just a few times. The V and J ends lost 4 bases and 4 bases, in that order; junction bases with no gene match: 22. The germline CDR1 and CDR2 sequences are LNHNV and YYDKDF (reference sequence). The CDR3 length is 21 residues. In the original workflow: Estimation of nucleated cell counts relied on the amplification of reference gene primers. Assay: immunoSEQ multiplex PCR; the TCRdb copy retains only in-frame clones and omits some. For V, J and clone size, that table is used; D and trimming come from the DNA. The sample contains roughly 250,000 clones, about 85% of which appear only once. One Seattle source followed patients from active infection through their disease course.

The specimen sequenced was peripheral blood. This sequence originates from a human donor with COVID-19, enrolled during active disease. The donor label of this sample is uncertain. V and J are TRBV15 and TRBJ2-2; 9 nucleotides agree with TRBD2. The CDR3 reads CATSNIRLAEAPSASTGELFF. DNA of the CDR3: TGTGCCACCAGCAACATCCGACTAGCGGAAGCGCCATCGGCGAGCACCGGGGAGCTGTTTTTT.